This TCR beta chain was recorded in a study of blood T cell repertoires in COVID-19. Study-level information: Acute-phase and convalescent COVID-19 samples originated in the United States, Italy and Spain. Nucleic acid was either cDNA or gDNA, and it came from T cells, B-cell-depleted T cells, or PBMCs.

In the authors' workflow: Amplified reference gene primers provided the basis for estimating nucleated cell counts. The method was immunoSEQ multiplex PCR; TCRdb's version includes in-frame clones alone and lacks a portion of them. That table furnishes V, J and clone size, whereas the DNA furnished D and trimming. This table has 75,000 to 100,000 clones, around 72% appearing once. The CDR3 spans 13 residues. Trimming left V 4 bases short and J 7 bases short, with 12 bases between. The germline V gene has CDR1 SGHRS and CDR2 YFSETQ. The source material was peripheral blood. This clonotype was obtained from a man between 70 and 80 years old with acute or convalescent COVID-19. V usage is TRBV5-1 and J usage is TRBJ2-1; D is possibly TRBD1 (6 bases). The CDR3 DNA follows: TGCGCCAGCAGCCTACAGGGTAGTAATGAGCAGTTCTTC. This codes for CASSLQGSNEQFF.